The next 6 T cell receptor beta chains were all read from a single sample in a study of blood T cell repertoires in COVID-19. Repertoires were generated with immunoSEQ multiplex PCR, while TCRdb's copy carries only in-frame clones and drops some. The table has about 230,000 clones, around 92% seen once. Sequences were obtained from PBMCs or T cells enriched from blood (not recorded which). The receptors were gathered from a woman between 25 and 40 years old with acute COVID-19.

CDR3 DNA: TGTGCCAGCAGTGAAATCCGGGCGGGAGCCAGCACAGATACGCAGTATTTT. This codes for CASSEIRAGASTDTQYF. The rearrangement joins TRBV6-1 to TRBJ2-3, with 7 bases identical to TRBD2. In germline, CDR1 is MNHNS, CDR2 SASEGT. V shed 2 bases, J shed 0 bases, and the junction held 8 bases outside the gene matches. This CDR3 is built from 17 residues.

The sample holds a few counts of this clone. The rearrangement uses TRBV6-1 and TRBJ2-3; 12 nucleotides agree with TRBD1. The CDR3 is 19 amino acids. V shed 4 bases and J 3 bases; nucleotides not matched to a gene: 14. Germline V CDR1 and CDR2: MNHNS, SASEGT. The CDR3 DNA is TGTGCCAGCAGTGCTTATTACCCGGGACAGGGGGCGAGTACAGATACGCAGTATTTT. It translates to CASSAYYPGQGASTDTQYF.

CDR3 nucleotide sequence: TGCGCCAGCAGCCTTCTCGGGACTAGCGGGGTATATGAGCAGTTCTTC. Protein sequence: CASSLLGTSGVYEQFF. The chain combines TRBV4-1 with TRBJ2-1; TRBD2 agrees at 13 bases. From germline, CDR1 is MGHRA and CDR2 YSYEKL. J was trimmed by 8 bases and V by 4 bases; bases with no gene match: 8. The CDR3 sequence is 16 residues long.

This clone was observed a handful of times. The chain uses TRBV5-1 and TRBJ1-1; D is unclear. Trimming cost V 0 bases and J 2 bases, with 5 bases left between them. Per germline, CDR1 SGHRS and CDR2 YFSETQ. The CDR3 covers 13 residues. The CDR3 DNA sequence: TGCGCCAGCAGCTTGGCCCGTAACACTGAAGCTTTCTTT. Protein: CASSLARNTEAFF. The whole variable domain, remainder taken from reference TRBV5-1 and TRBJ1-1, is KAGVTQTPRYLIKTRGQQVTLSCSPISGHRSVSWYQQTPGQGLQFLFEYFSETQRNKGNFPGRFSGRQFSNSRSEMNVSTLELGDSALYLCASSLARNTEAFFGQGTRLTVV.

The V gene is TRBV18, the J gene TRBJ1-5; unclear D gene. The V gene's germline CDR1 is KGHSH and CDR2 LQKENI. This CDR3 is built from 15 residues. V dropped 4 bases and J dropped 2 bases, with 12 bases sitting between them. The chain's CDR3 is CASSQAALGNQPQHF. The DNA for the CDR3 is TGTGCCAGCTCACAAGCCGCGCTAGGCAATCAGCCCCAGCATTTT.

The chain has TRBV7-2 and TRBJ1-1, with 7 nucleotides matching TRBD1. Trimming at V came to 5 bases and at J to 5 bases, leaving 14 bases not matched to a gene. In germline, CDR1 is SGHTA, CDR2 FQGNSA. This CDR3 region has 16 residues. The CDR3 sequence is CASSPGNIQGWTEAFF. The CDR3 DNA reads as TGTGCCAGCAGCCCGGGAAATATACAGGGGTGGACTGAAGCTTTCTTT.